This T cell receptor (beta chain) was recorded in a study of cytomegalovirus exposure and HLA in healthy donors. The PCR made use of 60 Vbeta and 13 Jbeta primers. In the authors' workflow: In a later analysis, the count reached 82 million or so unique TCR beta chains, with about 12 million shared. The method was immunoSEQ multiplex PCR; TCRdb's version includes in-frame clones alone and lacks a portion of them. The V and J calls and clone size come from that table; D and trimming were worked out from the DNA. Of under 140,000 clones listed, roughly three quarters are singletons. Healthy bone marrow donors made up the donor group. CDR1 is SEHNR and CDR2 is FQNEAQ in the germline V gene (reference sequence). The CDR3 covers 19 residues. V lost 4 bases to trimming and J lost 6 bases, with 30 bases between them.

This receptor was identified in a man aged 25 to 40 in good health and CMV-seropositive. This sequence joins TRBV7-9 and TRBJ1-1, with a tentative D call TRBD1 (5 bases). The sequenced sample was PBMCs. For the CDR3, the DNA is TGTGCCAGCAGCTCCACCCTGGGGGGTCTTACATTTTCGGCGGCTGAAGCTTTCTTT. Its translation: CASSSTLGGLTFSAAEAFF.